One sample yielded the 22 T cell receptor beta chains listed below, sequenced in a study of beta chain features in type 1 diabetes. No antigen has been assigned to these receptors. The sequenced template was cDNA made from the entire isolated RNA. Produced via immunoSEQ multiplex PCR; TCRdb's table is partial and in-frame only. This sample yields 150,000 to 200,000 clones, of which around 8.6% are seen a single time; around 0.5% belongs to the top ten. General study points: All four CD4+ subsets from Type 1 diabetes patients carried moderately but significantly shorter TCRB CDR3s.

What was sequenced was central memory CD4+ T cells from blood. The receptors come from a woman between 18 and 29 years old with type 1 diabetes.

This clone was observed a handful of times. J is TRBJ1-1 and V is TRBV6-5; 8 nucleotides match TRBD1. There are 11 residues in the CDR3. Germline loops: CDR1 MNHEY, CDR2 SVGAGI. J lost 11 bases, V lost 10 bases, and 9 bases had no gene match. The CDR3 here is CATRTGGKAFF. Written as DNA, the CDR3 is TGTGCCACCCGAACAGGGGGAAAGGCTTTCTTT.

In this sample, this clone turned up a few times. The chain couples TRBV5-1 to TRBJ2-7; 8 bases fit TRBD1. Trimming removed 4 bases from V and 6 bases from J; junction bases left unmatched: 3. Looked up from germline, CDR1 is SGHRS and CDR2 is YFSETQ. This CDR3 is 12 amino acids long. The CDR3 reads CASSQDRGEQYF. DNA of the CDR3: TGCGCCAGCAGCCAAGACAGGGGCGAGCAGTACTTC.

This clone was seen more than once but under ten times. The chain couples TRBV2 to TRBJ2-3; TRBD2 aligns across 10 bases. J lost 1 base, V lost 3 bases, and 7 bases had no gene match. CDR1 and CDR2 from the germline V gene are SNHLY and FYNNEI. The CDR3 is 17 residues long. CDR3 loop: CASSEGRLAGGTDTQYF. CDR3 sequence (DNA): TGTGCCAGCAGTGAGGGGCGGCTAGCGGGAGGCACAGATACGCAGTATTTT. The full variable domain, rest sourced from reference TRBV2 and TRBJ2-3, is EPEVTQTPSHQVTQMGQEVILRCVPISNHLYFYWYRQILGQKVEFLVSFYNNEISEKSEIFDDQFSVERPDGSNFTLKIRSTKLEDSAMYFCASSEGRLAGGTDTQYFGPGTRLTVL.

This clone was detected a few times. As DNA, the CDR3 is TGTGCCAGCAGCCCCGACGGGATTAACTATGGCTACACCTTC. It codes for CASSPDGINYGYTF. The chain carries TRBV6-6 and TRBJ1-2, with D uncertain. V gave up 6 bases and J gave up 1 base, with 12 bases separating them. This CDR3 is 14 amino acids long. The V gene's germline CDR1 is MNHNY and CDR2 SVGAGI (reference sequence).

J is TRBJ2-1 and V is TRBV7-2, with 11 bases matching TRBD2. CDR3 size: 12 residues. V was clipped by 6 bases and J by 10 bases; unmatched bases: 2. Germline CDR1 and CDR2: SGHTA and FQGNSA. CDR3 sequence reads: CASRLAGVEQFF. The CDR3 DNA sequence: TGTGCCAGCAGACTAGCGGGAGTAGAGCAGTTCTTC.

V and J are TRBV5-6 and TRBJ2-6; D gene uncertain. Deletions cut 4 bases from V and 1 base from J, with 6 bases between. Germline-derived CDR1 and CDR2 are SGHDT and YYEEEE. The CDR3 has 14 residues. In DNA form, the CDR3 reads TGTGCCAGCAGCCAGGTGTCTGGGGCCAACGTCCTGACTTTC. It is translated as CASSQVSGANVLTF.

This clone has a handful of counts. V gene TRBV7-8 combines with J gene TRBJ1-4, with TRBD1 as a possible D gene (5 bases). This CDR3 has 13 amino acids. V dropped 1 base and J dropped 7 bases, with 7 bases sitting between them. Per germline, CDR1 SGHVS and CDR2 FQNEAQ. This chain's CDR3 is CASSLGTREKLFF. CDR3 nucleotides: TGTGCCAGCAGCTTAGGGACACGTGAAAAACTGTTTTTT.

The chain links TRBV29-1 to TRBJ2-3, with TRBD2 matching over 7 bases. The V gene's germline CDR1 is SQVTM and CDR2 ANQGSEA. With V trimmed by 7 bases and J by 2 bases, 3 bases remained unmatched. The CDR3 is made up of 12 amino acids. CDR3 sequence (DNA): TGCAGCGGGGACTACCACACAGATACGCAGTATTTT. As protein: CSGDYHTDTQYF.

This rearrangement joins TRBV5-4 to TRBJ1-6; D perhaps matches TRBD1 (6 bases). Germline CDR1 SGHNT, CDR2 YYREEE (reference sequence). V gave up 4 bases and J gave up 7 bases, with 18 bases separating them. This CDR3 contains 16 residues. The CDR3 region is CASSPHLGQGNSPLHF. The CDR3 coding sequence is TGTGCCAGCAGCCCCCATCTGGGCCAGGGGAATTCACCCCTCCACTTT.

This clone came up a few times. The V and J genes are TRBV6-6 and TRBJ2-1; a weak D match, TRBD2 (5 bases). The germline CDR1 and CDR2 sequences are MNHNY and SVGAGI (reference sequence). Trimming removed 5 bases at V and 0 bases at J, with 11 bases between. This CDR3 has 15 amino acids. The DNA of the CDR3 is TGTGCCAGCAGTCCCGGACTGAGCTCCTACAATGAGCAGTTCTTC. This encodes CASSPGLSSYNEQFF.

This clone has a handful of counts. The V call is TRBV18, the J call TRBJ1-5, with 7 bases identical to TRBD1. This CDR3 region has 16 residues. V shed 3 bases and J 4 bases; nucleotides not matched to a gene: 9. Germline V lookup: CDR1 KGHSH, CDR2 LQKENI. The CDR3 nucleotides are TGTGCCAGCTCACCCACAGGGGCCCGGTTGAATCAGCCCCAGCATTTT. Translating it yields CASSPTGARLNQPQHF.

V usage is TRBV5-4 and J usage is TRBJ2-7; 7 nucleotides agree with TRBD1. Germline lookup yields CDR1 SGHNT and CDR2 YYREEE (reference sequence). The CDR3 is 14 amino acids. The V and J ends lost 3 bases and 0 bases, in that order; junction bases with no gene match: 3. CDR3 loop: CASSSGTVSYEQYF. The DNA for the CDR3 is TGTGCCAGCAGCTCGGGGACAGTCTCCTACGAGCAGTACTTC.

The rearrangement uses TRBV2 and TRBJ1-5, with a tentative D call TRBD1 (5 bases). Per the germline V gene, CDR1 is SNHLY and CDR2 is FYNNEI. With 6 bases removed from V and 0 bases from J, the gap between germline ends came to 12 bases. This CDR3 contains 15 residues. The CDR3 loop reads CASRAWGDSNQPQHF. The CDR3 bases are TGTGCCAGCAGAGCTTGGGGGGATAGCAATCAGCCCCAGCATTTT.

This rearrangement joins TRBV6-5 to TRBJ1-6; no reliable D call. This CDR3 has 13 amino acids. The germline V gene has CDR1 MNHEY and CDR2 SVGAGI. V was cut by 6 bases and J by 12 bases, with 15 bases left in between. DNA for the CDR3: TGTGCCAGCAGCTGGGAGGAAACTCAACCCCTCCACTTT. It yields the protein CASSWEETQPLHF.

This clone was observed a few times. The CDR3 DNA sequence: TGTGCCAGCAGCCTATACTACACCGGGGAGCTGTTTTTT. Protein sequence: CASSLYYTGELFF. The V call is TRBV7-3, the J call TRBJ2-2; D gene ambiguous. The CDR3 covers 13 residues. Germline loops: CDR1 SGHTA, CDR2 FQGTGA. Trimming took off 5 bases at V and 3 bases at J, with 7 bases between the two ends.

The CDR3 DNA reads TGCAGCGTCCTACAGGGACACAATCAGCCCCAGCATTTT. This encodes CSVLQGHNQPQHF. The J gene is TRBJ1-5, the V gene TRBV29-1; perhaps TRBD1 as D (6 bases). The V gene lost 6 bases and the J gene lost 3 bases, with 12 bases spanning the gap. This CDR3 region has 13 residues. Germline V lookup: CDR1 SQVTM, CDR2 ANQGSEA.

The chain has TRBV2 and TRBJ2-1; 7 nucleotides line up with TRBD1. Germline loops: CDR1 SNHLY, CDR2 FYNNEI. J was trimmed by 9 bases and V by 3 bases; bases with no gene match: 8. CDR3 length equals 14 residues. The CDR3 bases are TGTGCCAGCAGTGATAGGACAGGTCGAAGTGAGCAGTTCTTC. Translating gives CASSDRTGRSEQFF. Full variable domain (outside the CDR3, taken from reference TRBV2 and TRBJ2-1): EPEVTQTPSHQVTQMGQEVILRCVPISNHLYFYWYRQILGQKVEFLVSFYNNEISEKSEIFDDQFSVERPDGSNFTLKIRSTKLEDSAMYFCASSDRTGRSEQFFGPGTRLTVL.

The rearrangement joins TRBV6-4 to TRBJ1-1; D may be TRBD1 (6 bases). V shed 5 bases and J shed 2 bases, with 15 bases lying between them. The CDR3 length is 15 residues. Germline-derived CDR1 and CDR2 are MRHNA and SNTAGT. CDR3: CASSPQPGQNTEAFF. The DNA for the CDR3 is TGTGCCAGCAGTCCGCAACCGGGACAAAACACTGAAGCTTTCTTT.

There are a few counts of this clone. The chain is built from TRBV6-6 and TRBJ2-1; D not certain. The CDR3 is made up of 12 amino acids. Germline CDR1 is MNHNY and CDR2 is SVGAGI (reference sequence). Trimming cost V 5 bases and J 2 bases, with 4 bases left between them. The CDR3 DNA reads TGTGCCAGCAGTCTTACCTACAATGAGCAGTTCTTC. Encoded protein: CASSLTYNEQFF.

This clone turned up a few times. The genes are TRBV30 and TRBJ2-5, with 10 positions matching TRBD2. Germline V gene lookup returns CDR1 GTSNPN and CDR2 SVGIG (reference sequence). V was pared by 1 base and J by 4 bases, with 6 bases of the junction left unmatched. CDR3 length: 15 residues. The CDR3 protein is CAWSDGLAGAETQYF. The DNA for the CDR3 is TGTGCCTGGAGTGATGGTCTAGCGGGAGCAGAGACCCAGTACTTC.

The rearrangement uses TRBV28 and TRBJ1-4; 7 nucleotides match TRBD1. After removal of 10 bases from V and 4 bases from J, the junction contained 3 bases not matched to a gene. From germline, CDR1 is MDHEN and CDR2 SYDVKM. This CDR3 comprises 12 residues. The CDR3 protein is CAIQGVNEKLFF. The CDR3 DNA follows: TGTGCCATCCAGGGGGTTAATGAAAAACTGTTTTTT.

V is TRBV2 and J is TRBJ2-5, with 11 bases aligning to TRBD2. Per germline, CDR1 SNHLY and CDR2 FYNNEI. V lost 6 bases to trimming and J lost 7 bases; unmatched junction nucleotides: 7. The CDR3 is 14 residues long. CDR3 region: CASRLAGEGGTQYF. The CDR3 coding sequence is TGTGCCAGCAGACTAGCGGGAGAGGGCGGGACCCAGTACTTC.